This is a list of T cell receptor beta chains from one sample in a study of beta chain features in type 1 diabetes. This table comes from immunoSEQ multiplex PCR, and its TCRdb copy is limited to in-frame clones, with some not included. The profile shows about 700,000 clones, over 10% of them singletons. Sequencing was done on a sample of naive CD4+ T cells from blood. All receptors come from a man aged 18 to 29 with type 1 diabetes. CDR3s include the opening cysteine and the closing phenylalanine or tryptophan. The order of the fields is V gene, J gene, D gene, CDR3 length, clone size, CDR3 DNA, CDR3 protein. A D gene is named only where the DNA matches it firmly. Clone size is not always given. Where it is, it says once, few, many or a class for expanded clones.

>TRBV28|TRBJ2-3|TRBD2|15|few
TGTGCCACTTTGGAGAGCGGGGGGCCTAGAGATACGCAGTATTTT
CATLESGGPRDTQYF
>TRBV7-9|TRBJ2-1|TRBD1|15|few
TGTGCCAGCAGCTTTGGGGACAGGGCTGGCAATGAGCAGTTCTTC
CASSFGDRAGNEQFF
>TRBV2|TRBJ2-5|NA|15|few
TGTGCCAGCAGTGACCGGCCTGGCAGTGACGAGACCCAGTACTTC
CASSDRPGSDETQYF
>TRBV28|TRBJ1-5|NA|14|NA
TGTGCCAGCGGCCCAGGAAGAGGCAATCAGCCCCAGCATTTT
CASGPGRGNQPQHF
>TRBV18|TRBJ2-5|NA|13|few
TGTGCCAGCTCACCGAGGTCGGAGGAGACCCAGTACTTC
CASSPRSEETQYF
>TRBV4-1|TRBJ1-1|NA|14|few
TGCGCCAGCAGCGAAGATAGACGGGACACTGAAGCTTTCTTT
CASSEDRRDTEAFF
>TRBV6-6|TRBJ2-3|TRBD1|15|NA
TGTGCCAGCATTGCGGGACAGGGGGTCGCAGATACGCAGTATTTT
CASIAGQGVADTQYF
>TRBV19|TRBJ2-3|NA|14|NA
TGTGCCAGTAGTATCGGGGTAGCGGCAGATACGCAGTATTTT
CASSIGVAADTQYF
>TRBV30|TRBJ1-2|NA|11|few
TGTGCCTGGAGCCTTTTCTATGGCTACACCTTC
CAWSLFYGYTF
>TRBV20-1|TRBJ2-5|NA|11|few
TGCAGTGCTAGAGTACGGGAGACCCAGTACTTC
CSARVRETQYF
>TRBV19|TRBJ1-5|NA|15|NA
TGTGCCAGTAGGCCCGTGAGTAGCGGCGATCAGCCCCAGCATTTT
CASRPVSSGDQPQHF
>TRBV5-4|TRBJ1-1|TRBD1|14|few
TGTGCCAGCAGCCGACAGGGCCCGAACACTGAAGCTTTCTTT
CASSRQGPNTEAFF
>TRBV29-1|TRBJ2-7|TRBD1|13|NA
TGCAGCGTTGGAGGGACAGGGTTTCACGAGCAGTACTTC
CSVGGTGFHEQYF
>TRBV25-1|TRBJ1-2|NA|15|NA
TGTGCCAGCAGTGAAGGGGGAAGCCTGGACTATGGCTACACCTTC
CASSEGGSLDYGYTF
>TRBV6-5|TRBJ2-7|NA|13|few
TGTGCCAGCAGTCCCGGAGGGTCCTACGAGCAGTACTTC
CASSPGGSYEQYF
>TRBV18|TRBJ2-5|NA|12|NA
TGTGCCAGCTCACCTCGGGCAGAGACCCAGTACTTC
CASSPRAETQYF
>TRBV10-1|TRBJ1-1|NA|14|few
TGCGCCAGCAGTCTTAATACAGGGAACACTGAAGCTTTCTTT
CASSLNTGNTEAFF
>TRBV30|TRBJ1-5|NA|16|few
TGTGCCTGGAGGGAGAAGACAGGCTATAGCAATCAGCCCCAGCATTTT
CAWREKTGYSNQPQHF
>TRBV18|TRBJ1-2|NA|12|NA
TGTGCCAGCTCACAAGGTGATGTTGGCTACACCTTC
CASSQGDVGYTF
>TRBV12-5|TRBJ2-5|NA|15|NA
TGTGCTAGTGGTTTGGTGTCCGGGATCGGCGAGACCCAGTACTTC
CASGLVSGIGETQYF
>TRBV28|TRBJ1-1|NA|15|NA
TGTGCCAGCAGTGGTCCACGAAGGGGAGACACTGAAGCTTTCTTT
CASSGPRRGDTEAFF
>TRBV2|TRBJ1-6|NA|17|few
TGTGCCAGCAGCAAGGAGGACCTAACCCCCTATAATTCACCCCTCCACTTT
CASSKEDLTPYNSPLHF
>TRBV28|TRBJ2-1|TRBD2|11|few
TGTGCCAGCCGGGGGGGGCATGAGCAGTTCTTC
CASRGGHEQFF
>TRBV13|TRBJ2-2|NA|15|few
TGTGCCAGCAGCTTAGTAAGAAGTCCCACCGGGGAGCTGTTTTTT
CASSLVRSPTGELFF
>TRBV6-5|TRBJ1-1|TRBD1|13|few
TGTGCCAGCAGTATACAGGGGTGGACTGAAGCTTTCTTT
CASSIQGWTEAFF
>TRBV5-4|TRBJ1-5|NA|13|NA
TGTGCCAGCAGCAAAGGTTGGGGACAGCCCCAGCATTTT
CASSKGWGQPQHF
>TRBV5-1|TRBJ2-7|NA|14|NA
TGCGCCAGCAGCTCCCGGACGATCTCCGACGAGCAGTACTTC
CASSSRTISDEQYF
>TRBV7-6|TRBJ1-1|TRBD1|15|NA
TGTGCCAGCAGCTCCCTACAGGGGGCTGGCACTGAAGCTTTCTTT
CASSSLQGAGTEAFF
>TRBV19|TRBJ2-7|NA|12|NA
TGTGCCAGTAGTATCCCGGGGCCGGAGCAGTACTTC
CASSIPGPEQYF
>TRBV18|TRBJ1-6|NA|15|few
TGTGCCAGCTCACCCAGGGGACTGGAGAATTCACCCCTCCACTTT
CASSPRGLENSPLHF
>TRBV5-4|TRBJ2-1|NA|19|few
TGTGCCAGCAGCTTAGACTTAGGCTTGGACTACCATTCCTACAATGAGCAGTTCTTC
CASSLDLGLDYHSYNEQFF
>TRBV5-4|TRBJ2-1|TRBD1|14|NA
TGTGCCAGCAGCTTTCAACAGGGGGCGAATGAGCAGTTCTTC
CASSFQQGANEQFF
>TRBV9|TRBJ1-2|NA|16|few
TGTGCCAGCAGCGGACAAACTGGACCTAACAGGGAGGTCCACACCTTC
CASSGQTGPNREVHTF
>TRBV9|TRBJ2-1|NA|16|NA
TGTGCCAGCAGCGTAGTATCTCTCCCGACATACAATGAGCAGTTCTTC
CASSVVSLPTYNEQFF
>TRBV14|TRBJ2-3|NA|15|NA
TGTGCCAGCAGCCAAGTGTGGGACAGCACAGATACGCAGTATTTT
CASSQVWDSTDTQYF
>TRBV4-1|TRBJ1-6|TRBD1|18|few
TGCGCCAGCAGCCAAGAACACAGGGGGCGACCTGATAATTCACCCCTCCACTTT
CASSQEHRGRPDNSPLHF
>TRBV18|TRBJ2-2|NA|14|few
TGTGCCAGCTCACCCGACAGGAACACCGGGGAGCTGTTTTTT
CASSPDRNTGELFF
>TRBV4-1|TRBJ2-4|NA|16|few
TGCGCCAGCAGCCAAGGACAGGAACTAGCCAAAAACATTCAGTACTTC
CASSQGQELAKNIQYF
>TRBV10-3|TRBJ1-3|NA|12|NA
TGTGCCACTCCCGGTACGGGAAACACCATATATTTT
CATPGTGNTIYF
>TRBV6-4|TRBJ1-1|TRBD1|14|NA
TGTGCCAGCAGTGCCAACAGGGGGAACACTGAAGCTTTCTTT
CASSANRGNTEAFF
>TRBV6-5|TRBJ2-3|NA|14|NA
TGTGCCAGCAGTCTGGGAGACGGCACAGATACGCAGTATTTT
CASSLGDGTDTQYF
>TRBV29-1|TRBJ1-5|TRBD1|14|few
TGCAGCGTCACCTCGGACAGGGGCAATCAGCCCCAGCATTTT
CSVTSDRGNQPQHF
>TRBV10-3|TRBJ1-1|NA|14|NA
TGTGCCATCAGTGAGTCTGGAGGCAACACTGAAGCTTTCTTT
CAISESGGNTEAFF
>TRBV20-1|TRBJ2-1|NA|11|few
TGCAGTGCTAGCGAGCCAACCGAGCAGTTCTTC
CSASEPTEQFF
>TRBV4-1|TRBJ2-1|TRBD1|17|few
TGCGCCAGCAGCCAGAGATCGGGACAGACTGTGTTGAGTGAGCAGTTCTTC
CASSQRSGQTVLSEQFF
>TRBV19|TRBJ2-2|NA|13|NA
TGTGCCACCAGTATAAGTAACACCGGGGAGCTGTTTTTT
CATSISNTGELFF
>TRBV30|TRBJ1-1|NA|14|NA
TGTGCCTGGAGAGGCGCAGCCATGAACACTGAAGCTTTCTTT
CAWRGAAMNTEAFF
>TRBV29-1|TRBJ1-2|NA|13|few
TGCAGCGTTGGGGCGGACACTAACTATGGCTACACCTTC
CSVGADTNYGYTF
>TRBV6-1|TRBJ1-5|NA|17|few
TGTGCCAGCAGTGGTAGAGGCAGGACCCTTAGCAATCAGCCCCAGCATTTT
CASSGRGRTLSNQPQHF
>TRBV18|TRBJ1-5|NA|13|NA
TGTGCCAGCTCACCATCCGAGGATCAGCCCCAGCATTTT
CASSPSEDQPQHF
>TRBV5-1|TRBJ1-2|NA|13|once
TGCGCCAGCAGCTTGGGGGAGAACTATGGCTACACCTTC
CASSLGENYGYTF
>TRBV10-3|TRBJ2-7|NA|18|few
TGTGCCAGCAGTTCAGTCGTGGTTGGAACAGCGTTTACCTACGAGCAGTACTTC
CASSSVVVGTAFTYEQYF
>TRBV6-1|TRBJ2-5|NA|13|few
TGTGCCAGCACTATCCTGTACCAAGAGACCCAGTACTTC
CASTILYQETQYF
>TRBV19|TRBJ2-5|TRBD1|15|few
TGTGCCAGTAGTAAAGACAGGGGACAGATGAAGACCCAGTACTTC
CASSKDRGQMKTQYF
>TRBV30|TRBJ2-1|TRBD2|14|few
TGTGCCTGGGATAGCGGGTACTCCTACAATGAGCAGTTCTTC
CAWDSGYSYNEQFF
>TRBV4-1|TRBJ1-6|NA|17|few
TGCGCCAGCAGCCAAGATTTGCTTCAGGGGCTTAATTCACCCCTCCACTTT
CASSQDLLQGLNSPLHF
>TRBV7-9|TRBJ2-1|NA|15|few
TGTGCCAGCAGCGGGACAAGCAGCTCCTACAATGAGCAGTTCTTC
CASSGTSSSYNEQFF